This passage covers 32 T cell receptor beta chains from one sample sequenced in a study of T cell responses to AZD1222 COVID-19 vaccine. The method was immunoSEQ multiplex PCR; TCRdb's version includes in-frame clones alone and lacks a portion of them. This sample has 100,000 to 150,000 clones, with 80% to 95% found just once. The specimen was peripheral blood, collected 28 days after the second AZD1222 dose. The receptors derive from an adult who received the AZD1222 COVID-19 vaccine.

Concerning this clone itself: The same CDR3 can be traced to other DNA sequences in this sample. V and J are TRBV10-3 and TRBJ1-3; D remains ambiguous. Per germline, CDR1 ENHRY and CDR2 SYGVKD. Trimming took off 2 bases at V and 3 bases at J, with 11 bases between the two ends. CDR3 length equals 15 residues. The CDR3 region is CAISEPTGIGNTIYF. The CDR3 bases are TGTGCCATCAGTGAGCCCACCGGGATTGGAAACACCATATATTTT.

The CDR3 loop is CASGSNSGANVLTF. The CDR3 nucleotides read TGTGCCAGCGGCAGTAACTCTGGGGCCAACGTCCTGACTTTC. V usage is TRBV7-3 and J usage is TRBJ2-6; D call uncertain. The CDR3 runs 14 residues. Germline loops: CDR1 SGHTA, CDR2 FQGTGA. With 8 bases removed from V and 0 bases from J, the gap between germline ends came to 8 bases.

The J gene is TRBJ2-7, the V gene TRBV19; D unresolved. Germline loops: CDR1 LNHDA, CDR2 SQIVND (reference sequence). There are 14 residues in the CDR3. V was trimmed by 1 base and J by 2 bases, leaving 9 bases between them. The CDR3 bases are TGTGCCAGTAGTATAGTAGCAGGAACCTACGAGCAGTACTTC. It yields the protein CASSIVAGTYEQYF.

With respect to this clone: Distinct nucleotide sequences in the sample also encode this CDR3. The chain couples TRBV28 to TRBJ2-7; D may be TRBD1 (5 bases). Trimming cost V 6 bases and J 2 bases, with 8 bases left between them. The CDR3 length is 12 residues. Germline CDR1 reads MDHEN; CDR2 reads SYDVKM. The CDR3 loop reads CASRGQTYEQYF. CDR3 in DNA: TGTGCCAGCAGGGGGCAGACCTACGAGCAGTACTTC.

This clone was counted once. In nucleotides, the CDR3 is TGTGCCAGCAGCTTAGGGGAAATGAACACTGAAGCTTTCTTT. It translates to CASSLGEMNTEAFF. This chain connects TRBV7-8 to TRBJ1-1; D call uncertain. Germline loops: CDR1 SGHVS, CDR2 FQNEAQ. CDR3 length: 14 amino acids. V lost 1 base, J lost 0 bases, and 6 bases lay in between. Filled out from reference TRBV7-8 and TRBJ1-1, the complete variable domain reads GAGVSQSPRYKVAKRGQDVALRCDPISGHVSLFWYQQALGQGPEFLTYFQNEAQLDKSGLPSDRFFAERPEGSVSTLKIQRTQQEDSAVYLCASSLGEMNTEAFFGQGTRLTVV.

For the CDR3, the DNA is TGTGCCAGCAGCTTGGGTCCCGGTATCCACGAGCAGTACTTC. Translated: CASSLGPGIHEQYF. This chain uses TRBV5-5 with TRBJ2-7; unclear D gene. Germline loops: CDR1 SGHKS, CDR2 YYEKEE (reference sequence). V gave up 0 bases and J gave up 5 bases, with 12 bases separating them. This CDR3 spans 14 amino acids.

V gene TRBV6-5 combines with J gene TRBJ2-3, with D perhaps matching TRBD2 (5 bases). Germline V gene sequence: CDR1 MNHEY, CDR2 SVGAGI. CDR3 length equals 16 residues. V was cut by 2 bases and J by 1 base, with 13 bases left in between. CDR3 bases: TGTGCCAGCAGTTACCAAGCGGTTACACGCACAGATACGCAGTATTTT. This codes for CASSYQAVTRTDTQYF.

V is TRBV13 and J is TRBJ2-3, with D maybe TRBD1 (5 bases). This CDR3 region has 16 residues. The V end was cut by 4 bases, the J end by 2 bases, with 16 bases between. CDR1 is PRHDT and CDR2 is FYEKMQ in the germline V gene (reference sequence). CDR3: CASSSQGHALTDTQYF. The CDR3 DNA reads TGTGCCAGCAGCTCTCAGGGCCATGCCCTCACAGATACGCAGTATTTT.

V usage is TRBV11-3 and J usage is TRBJ2-5; D might be TRBD2 (7 bases). Germline V lookup: CDR1 SGHNT, CDR2 YENEEA. Trimming removed 3 bases from V and 4 bases from J, with 15 bases in between. The CDR3 has 15 amino acids. CDR3 amino acids: CASSFYREGGETQYF. CDR3 in DNA: TGTGCCAGCAGCTTCTACAGGGAGGGAGGAGAGACCCAGTACTTC. The variable domain in full, completed from reference TRBV11-3 and TRBJ2-5, reads EAGVVQSPRYKIIEKKQPVAFWCNPISGHNTLYWYLQNLGQGPELLIRYENEEAVDDSQLPKDRFSAERLKGVDSTLKIQPAELGDSAVYLCASSFYREGGETQYFGPGTRLLVL.

The chain recombines TRBV11-2 with TRBJ2-2, with a possible D match to TRBD1 (6 bases). Germline V CDR1 and CDR2: SGHAT, FQNNGV. With 5 bases removed from V and 1 base from J, the gap between germline ends came to 8 bases. The CDR3 length is 14 residues. CDR3 sequence: CASSPGVNTGELFF. CDR3 bases: TGTGCCAGCAGCCCAGGGGTGAACACCGGGGAGCTGTTTTTT.

The chain carries TRBV24-1 and TRBJ2-2; 7 positions agree with TRBD1. This CDR3 has 16 amino acids. From germline, CDR1 is KGHDR and CDR2 SFDVKD. V lost 3 bases to trimming and J lost 1 base; unmatched junction nucleotides: 4. The CDR3: CATSDPRTGNTGELFF. The CDR3 DNA is TGTGCCACCAGTGATCCCCGGACAGGGAACACCGGGGAGCTGTTTTTT.

This chain uses TRBV19 with TRBJ2-1; D unresolved. Germline V gene lookup returns CDR1 LNHDA and CDR2 SQIVND (reference sequence). This CDR3 is 13 amino acids long. Trimming pared 8 bases from V and 2 bases from J, leaving 10 bases between. The CDR3 coding sequence is TGTGCCAGTGGGTTCGGCCCCTACAATGAGCAGTTCTTC. It yields the protein CASGFGPYNEQFF.

The chain employs TRBV11-2 and TRBJ2-3; TRBD2 matches 12 bases. This CDR3 spans 16 amino acids. From germline, CDR1 is SGHAT and CDR2 FQNNGV. Losses at the gene ends were 1 base for V and 6 bases for J; bases not matched to a gene: 5. The CDR3: CASSLGASGGADTQYF. Here the CDR3 DNA reads TGTGCCAGCAGCTTAGGTGCTAGCGGGGGGGCGGATACGCAGTATTTT.

The chain carries TRBV24-1 and TRBJ2-3; D not certain. CDR1 is KGHDR and CDR2 is SFDVKD in the germline V gene. The CDR3 length is 14 residues. V lost 4 bases, J lost 2 bases, and 9 bases lay in between. CDR3 DNA: TGTGCCACCAGTGACTCGGTGGTCACAGATACGCAGTATTTT. Its translation is CATSDSVVTDTQYF.

The chain joins TRBV12-5 to TRBJ1-6, with TRBD1 as a possible D gene (5 bases). This CDR3 is 14 amino acids long. V was shortened by 4 bases and J by 9 bases, with 13 bases between the two germline ends. CDR1 is LGHNT and CDR2 is FRNRAP in the germline V gene. CDR3 sequence reads: CASGSGGVRSPLHF. The CDR3 region has the DNA TGTGCTAGTGGTTCCGGGGGAGTCCGTTCACCCCTCCACTTT. Looking up the rest from reference TRBV12-5 and TRBJ1-6 gives the full variable domain: DARVTQTPRHKVTEMGQEVTMRCQPILGHNTVFWYRQTMMQGLELLAYFRNRAPLDDSGMPKDRFSAEMPDATLATLKIQPSEPRDSAVYFCASGSGGVRSPLHFGNGTRLTVT.

The chain joins TRBV6-1 to TRBJ1-1; possible D gene TRBD1, 5 bases. Germline CDR1 and CDR2: MNHNS and SASEGT. V was clipped by 6 bases and J by 6 bases, with 17 bases between them. The CDR3 runs 14 residues. CDR3 region: CASRPGGGFSEAFF. For the CDR3, the DNA is TGTGCCAGCAGGCCGGGGGGAGGGTTTTCTGAAGCTTTCTTT.

The count of this clone is one. The chain uses TRBV7-2 and TRBJ1-1; no clear D gene. This CDR3 is 13 amino acids long. V was cut by 4 bases and J by 4 bases, with 10 bases left in between. Germline V gives CDR1 SGHTA, CDR2 FQGNSA. The CDR3 here is CASSSLFGTEAFF. The CDR3 nucleotides are TGTGCCAGCAGCTCCCTCTTTGGCACTGAAGCTTTCTTT.

V is TRBV30 and J is TRBJ1-3; TRBD1 agrees at 7 bases. The junction had 5 bases not matched to a gene; V was cut back by 3 bases and J by 0 bases. Germline CDR1 reads GTSNPN; CDR2 reads SVGIG (reference sequence). The CDR3 covers 15 residues. The CDR3 bases are TGTGCCTGGAGGGCCAGGGGGAACTCTGGAAACACCATATATTTT. This encodes CAWRARGNSGNTIYF.

The chain links TRBV27 to TRBJ1-2; 10 bases fit TRBD1. The CDR3 is 15 residues long. Trimming took 6 bases from V and 5 from J; bases not matched to a gene: 9. The V gene's germline CDR1 is MNHEY and CDR2 SMNVEV (reference sequence). CDR3 protein: CASRAGTGVLYGYTF. CDR3 DNA: TGTGCCAGCAGGGCCGGGACAGGGGTCTTGTATGGCTACACCTTC.

The V gene is TRBV6-5, the J gene TRBJ2-7, with TRBD1 matching 10 bases. The germline gives CDR1 MNHEY, CDR2 SVGAGI. V lost 6 bases, J lost 0 bases, and 2 bases stayed unmatched. This CDR3 is 14 amino acids long. The CDR3: CASRGTGASYEQYF. The CDR3 coding sequence is TGTGCCAGCAGGGGGACAGGGGCCTCCTACGAGCAGTACTTC.

This clone was detected a few times. The chain carries TRBV28 and TRBJ2-1; 8 nucleotides line up with TRBD1. The CDR3 contains 16 residues. V lost 2 bases to trimming and J lost 7 bases; unmatched junction nucleotides: 10. Germline CDR1 reads MDHEN; CDR2 reads SYDVKM. In DNA, the CDR3 is TGTGCCAGCAGTTTAAGGCGGCAGGGGGCGCGGAATGAGCAGTTCTTC. Amino acids: CASSLRRQGARNEQFF.

The chain has TRBV6-1 and TRBJ1-2; D is uncertain. Germline loops: CDR1 MNHNS, CDR2 SASEGT. The CDR3 is 11 residues long. Deletions cut 7 bases from V and 10 bases from J, with 13 bases between. CDR3 amino acids: CASTGVSAYTF. In DNA, the CDR3 is TGTGCCAGCACCGGTGTTTCGGCCTACACCTTC.

V is TRBV11-3 and J is TRBJ2-5, with 7 positions matching TRBD2. From germline, CDR1 is SGHNT and CDR2 YENEEA. The CDR3 runs to 14 residues. V gave up 2 bases and J gave up 9 bases; unmatched junction bases: 9. CDR3 sequence: CASSLYERGWAQYF. Written as DNA, the CDR3 is TGTGCCAGCAGCTTATATGAGCGGGGTTGGGCCCAGTACTTC.

This clone showed up just once. The chain recombines TRBV30 with TRBJ2-5, with 8 bases that match TRBD1. Germline-derived CDR1 and CDR2 are GTSNPN and SVGIG (reference sequence). With V trimmed by 2 bases and J by 5 bases, 1 base remained unmatched. This CDR3 contains 12 residues. CDR3 coding DNA: TGTGCCTGGAGTACAGGGGGGGAGACCCAGTACTTC. Translating it yields CAWSTGGETQYF.

V is TRBV28 and J is TRBJ2-7; 9 bases match TRBD1. Per germline, CDR1 MDHEN and CDR2 SYDVKM. V shed 10 bases and J 4 bases; nucleotides not matched to a gene: 17. The CDR3 totals 16 residues. The DNA of the CDR3 is TGTGCCATCCAAGCGTCCACAGGGGGCCCCCGGTACGAGCAGTACTTC. Encoded protein: CAIQASTGGPRYEQYF.

The chain uses TRBV5-1 and TRBJ1-2; D not certain. The V gene lost 4 bases and the J gene lost 3 bases, with 16 bases spanning the gap. The CDR3 length is 15 residues. Per the germline V gene, CDR1 is SGHRS and CDR2 is YFSETQ. The CDR3 sequence is CASSEGLDPDYGYTF. The CDR3 nucleotides read TGCGCCAGCAGCGAGGGTCTTGACCCCGACTATGGCTACACCTTC.

The rearrangement uses TRBV11-3 and TRBJ2-1; unclear D gene. The V gene lost 2 bases and the J gene lost 6 bases, with 5 bases spanning the gap. Germline V gives CDR1 SGHNT, CDR2 YENEEA. CDR3 length: 12 residues. CDR3 coding DNA: TGTGCCAGCAGCTTACGGTCCAATGAGCAGTTCTTC. It is translated as CASSLRSNEQFF.

This chain connects TRBV12-3 or TRBV12-4 to TRBJ2-7; the D is unclear. The CDR3 runs 13 residues. V lost 2 bases and J lost 9, with 14 bases in between. The CDR3: CASSLLGTGAQYF. In DNA form, the CDR3 reads TGTGCCAGCAGTTTACTGGGTACGGGCGCGCAGTACTTC.

V is TRBV25-1 and J is TRBJ2-7; D may match TRBD1 or TRBD2 (5 bases each). The CDR3 is made up of 13 amino acids. Germline values: CDR1 MGHDK, CDR2 SYGVNS. Deletions cut 8 bases from V and 0 bases from J, with 11 bases between. For the CDR3, the DNA is TGTGCCAGCGAGGGGCTTGCCTCCTACGAGCAGTACTTC. This sequence encodes CASEGLASYEQYF.

The rearrangement uses TRBV24-1 and TRBJ2-3, with 8 positions matching TRBD2. CDR1 KGHDR and CDR2 SFDVKD come from the germline V gene. Trimming removed 3 bases from V and 4 bases from J; junction bases left unmatched: 23. The CDR3 is made up of 21 amino acids. CDR3 protein: CATSDPRFTRYGAGVSDTQYF. CDR3 DNA sequence: TGTGCCACCAGTGATCCACGGTTTACCCGTTATGGAGCGGGAGTTTCAGATACGCAGTATTTT.

This sequence joins TRBV27 and TRBJ2-7; TRBD2 matches 11 bases. The germline gives CDR1 MNHEY, CDR2 SMNVEV (reference sequence). Trimming cost V 7 bases and J 2 bases; bases outside gene matches: 4. The CDR3 covers 14 residues. The CDR3 DNA reads TGTGCCAGCACCTCACTAGCGGGGGCCTACGAGCAGTACTTC. Translated: CASTSLAGAYEQYF.

The chain is built from TRBV11-2 and TRBJ1-3; no clear D gene. The V gene lost 4 bases and the J gene lost 0 bases, with 16 bases spanning the gap. Germline assignment: CDR1 SGHAT and CDR2 FQNNGV. This CDR3 has 17 residues. The CDR3 protein is CASSSPGMGRSGNTIYF. CDR3 nucleotides: TGTGCCAGCAGCTCGCCCGGGATGGGTCGCTCTGGAAACACCATATATTTT.